The 23 T cell receptor beta chains given below trace back to one sample, sequenced in a study of blood T cell repertoires in COVID-19. Repertoires were generated with immunoSEQ multiplex PCR, while TCRdb's copy carries only in-frame clones and drops some. The table includes about 140,000 clones, roughly 84% detected once. Sequencing was done on a sample of peripheral blood. These receptors came from a human donor with acute or convalescent COVID-19. The donor label of this sample is uncertain.

V gene TRBV6-5 combines with J gene TRBJ2-2; 7 bases are shared with TRBD1. CDR3 length equals 15 residues. The trim removed 6 bases at V and 5 bases at J, leaving 9 bases unmatched. Germline CDR1 is MNHEY and CDR2 is SVGAGI. DNA for the CDR3: TGTGCCAGCAGCTCGACAGGGTGGCTGACCGGGGAGCTGTTTTTT. It is translated as CASSSTGWLTGELFF.

The table lists this clone with a count of one. The same CDR3 also results from other DNA sequences found in this sample. This rearrangement joins TRBV5-1 to TRBJ1-5; TRBD1 agrees at 9 bases. Germline-derived CDR1 and CDR2 are SGHRS and YFSETQ. The CDR3 loop spans 14 amino acids. V shed 4 bases, J shed 4 bases, and the junction held 3 bases outside the gene matches. The CDR3 DNA sequence: TGCGCCAGCAGCCTTGGGACAGGGAATCAGCCCCAGCATTTT. As protein: CASSLGTGNQPQHF.

This chain connects TRBV15 to TRBJ1-2; weak D call: TRBD1 (5 bases). This CDR3 spans 16 amino acids. The germline V and J ends were trimmed by 0 bases and 4 bases, with 15 bases remaining between them. The germline gives CDR1 LNHNV, CDR2 YYDKDF (reference sequence). CDR3 protein: CATSRDGGIRGYGYTF. The CDR3 DNA sequence: TGTGCCACCAGCAGAGATGGGGGGATCCGCGGCTATGGCTACACCTTC.

The chain employs TRBV29-1 and TRBJ2-7; 8 nucleotides match TRBD1. This CDR3 is built from 14 residues. Germline V gives CDR1 SQVTM, CDR2 ANQGSEA. V was pared by 6 bases and J by 5 bases, with 12 bases of the junction left unmatched. The CDR3 nucleotides read TGCAGCGTCGGTGAGACAGGGGCGCGCCACGAGCAGTACTTC. Its protein is CSVGETGARHEQYF.

J is TRBJ2-2 and V is TRBV27, with 12 bases matching TRBD2. The germline CDR1 and CDR2 sequences are MNHEY and SMNVEV (reference sequence). The V segment lost 6 bases and the J segment 6 bases; nucleotides outside the gene matches: 14. The CDR3 is 18 amino acids. For the CDR3, the DNA is TGTGCCAGCAGGGGAGAGAGACTAGCGGGAGTCAGGGCCGGGGAGCTGTTTTTT. Amino acids: CASRGERLAGVRAGELFF.

This clone has more than one count but fewer than ten. The chain employs TRBV18 and TRBJ2-7; 7 nucleotides align to TRBD1. The CDR3 has 15 residues. Germline V lookup: CDR1 KGHSH, CDR2 LQKENI. The junction had 11 bases not matched to a gene; V was cut back by 4 bases and J by 5 bases. The CDR3 bases are TGTGCCAGCTCACAGAACAGGGGCGGCGGGCACGAGCAGTACGTC. Translation: CASSQNRGGGHEQYV.

In its sample, this clone was seen a few times. The rearrangement joins TRBV20-1 to TRBJ1-2; no clear D gene. The CDR3 extends over 11 amino acids. Germline V gene data show CDR1 as DFQATT and CDR2 as SNEGSKA (reference sequence). The CDR3 DNA follows: TGCGGTGGCAGAATCGACTATGGCTACACCTTC. Its protein is CGGRIDYGYTF.

This clone was seen once. The V gene is TRBV5-1, the J gene TRBJ2-3; possible D gene TRBD1, 5 bases. From germline, CDR1 is SGHRS and CDR2 YFSETQ. Trimming cost V 0 bases and J 2 bases, with 16 bases left between them. The CDR3 spans 17 residues. The CDR3 coding sequence is TGCGCCAGCAGCTTGGAGCAGGGAACGTGGGTCACAGATACGCAGTATTTT. Encoded protein: CASSLEQGTWVTDTQYF.

The chain recombines TRBV5-1 with TRBJ1-5; TRBD1 is a possible D gene (6 bases). The CDR3 contains 16 residues. Germline loops: CDR1 SGHRS, CDR2 YFSETQ. Trimming stripped 5 bases from V and 0 bases from J, with 15 bases between. CDR3 nucleotide sequence: TGCGCCAGCAGTTTCGGACAGAGTTATAGCAATCAGCCCCAGCATTTT. Amino acids: CASSFGQSYSNQPQHF.

The chain combines TRBV19 with TRBJ1-5; TRBD1 matches at 10 bases. Trimming at V came to 5 bases and at J to 3 bases, leaving 7 bases not matched to a gene. Germline CDR1 is LNHDA and CDR2 is SQIVND (reference sequence). This CDR3 region has 16 residues. DNA of the CDR3: TGTGCCAGTAGTCTACCGGGACAGGGGATCAATCAGCCCCAGCATTTT. Its protein is CASSLPGQGINQPQHF.

This rearrangement joins TRBV7-2 to TRBJ1-4; D might be TRBD1 (5 bases). Germline CDR1 reads SGHTA; CDR2 reads FQGNSA. The CDR3 covers 14 residues. Trimming took 4 bases from V and 7 from J, leaving 13 bases between them. The CDR3 here is CASSSNRDSEKLFF. The CDR3 DNA sequence: TGTGCCAGCAGCTCCAACCGAGACAGTGAAAAACTGTTTTTT.

As DNA, the CDR3 is TGTGCCAGTAGTATAGGCCCCTACTACGAGCAGTACTTC. The encoded protein is CASSIGPYYEQYF. The chain employs TRBV19 and TRBJ2-7; D is uncertain. The germline V gene has CDR1 LNHDA and CDR2 SQIVND (reference sequence). This CDR3 region has 13 residues. Trimming left V 1 base short and J 3 bases short, with 7 bases between.

This clone was seen a few times. The gene calls are TRBV2 and TRBJ2-7; 9 bases are shared with TRBD1. With V trimmed by 5 bases and J by 5 bases, 10 bases remained unmatched. CDR3 length: 15 amino acids. Germline-derived CDR1 and CDR2 are SNHLY and FYNNEI. The CDR3 DNA reads TGTGCCAGCAGTACCCTCCGGGACAGGGTTGACGAGCAGTACTTC. It codes for CASSTLRDRVDEQYF.

V gene TRBV2 combines with J gene TRBJ1-2; no firm D call. The CDR3 is 15 amino acids. CDR1 is SNHLY and CDR2 is FYNNEI in the germline V gene. Trimming stripped 2 bases from V and 7 bases from J, with 17 bases between. The CDR3 DNA follows: TGTGCCAGCAGTGAATTGGCGCAGGTTCGATCTGGCTACACCTTC. It specifies CASSELAQVRSGYTF.

This chain uses TRBV7-8 with TRBJ2-5, with TRBD1 matching over 12 bases. The V gene end was trimmed by 1 base and the J gene end by 4 bases; junction bases not matched to a gene: 10. Looked up from germline, CDR1 is SGHVS and CDR2 is FQNEAQ. This CDR3 is 18 amino acids long. The CDR3 sequence: CASSLEVLGQGASETQYF. Here the CDR3 DNA reads TGTGCCAGCAGCTTAGAGGTCTTGGGACAGGGGGCGTCAGAGACCCAGTACTTC.

J is TRBJ2-5 and V is TRBV2, with TRBD2 as a possible D gene (6 bases). Germline V CDR1 and CDR2: SNHLY, FYNNEI. The CDR3 sequence is 15 residues long. V was pared by 8 bases and J by 0 bases, with 16 bases between. Here the CDR3 reads CASAGTGAYQETQYF. CDR3 sequence (DNA): TGTGCCAGCGCAGGGACTGGCGCTTACCAAGAGACCCAGTACTTC.

The rearrangement joins TRBV28 to TRBJ1-2; 7 nucleotides align to TRBD1. The V segment lost 2 bases and the J segment 4 bases; nucleotides outside the gene matches: 4. CDR3 length: 14 residues. In germline, CDR1 is MDHEN, CDR2 SYDVKM. CDR3 sequence (DNA): TGTGCCAGCAGTTTAGAACAGGGGACCTATGGCTACACCTTC. This codes for CASSLEQGTYGYTF.

The genes are TRBV6-5 and TRBJ2-7; no reliable D call. Germline-derived CDR1 and CDR2 are MNHEY and SVGAGI. The CDR3 totals 12 residues. V lost 4 bases to trimming and J lost 6 bases, with 10 bases between them. As DNA, the CDR3 is TGTGCCAGCAGTTCCTCCGGTCCCGAGCAGTACTTC. The encoded protein is CASSSSGPEQYF.

The genes are TRBV5-4 and TRBJ1-2; D is perhaps TRBD1 (6 bases). V lost 0 bases and J lost 4, with 16 bases in between. The CDR3 spans 16 residues. Germline V gene data show CDR1 as SGHNT and CDR2 as YYREEE (reference sequence). The CDR3 is CASSLGHRGAGYGYTF. CDR3 nucleotide sequence: TGTGCCAGCAGCTTGGGACACCGGGGGGCTGGCTATGGCTACACCTTC.

The chain employs TRBV19 and TRBJ2-2, with TRBD1 identical over 9 bases. V shed 5 bases and J 4 bases; nucleotides not matched to a gene: 5. Germline CDR1 is LNHDA and CDR2 is SQIVND (reference sequence). This CDR3 has 15 amino acids. The DNA for the CDR3 is TGTGCCAGTAGTCTTAGGGACAGGGCCACCGGGGAGCTGTTTTTT. The encoded protein is CASSLRDRATGELFF.

The chain links TRBV7-3 to TRBJ2-1; 8 bases map to TRBD2. The CDR3 is made up of 18 amino acids. Germline CDR1 and CDR2: SGHTA and FQGTGA. V was pared by 0 bases and J by 8 bases, with 15 bases of the junction left unmatched. The DNA of the CDR3 is TGTGCCAGCAGCTTAACGGCTACTAGCGGCGGGCTCGAAGATGAGCAGTTCTTC. This translates into CASSLTATSGGLEDEQFF.

CDR3 sequence: CASSLRREGGYTF. The CDR3 coding sequence is TGTGCCAGCAGCTTACGGAGGGAGGGAGGCTACACCTTC. The V and J genes are TRBV7-2 and TRBJ1-2; the D is unclear. V shed 2 bases and J shed 8 bases, with 12 bases lying between them. Germline V CDR1 and CDR2: SGHTA, FQGNSA. This CDR3 spans 13 amino acids.

CDR3 region: CASSPGLAGVGETQYF. The DNA of the CDR3 is TGTGCCAGCAGCCCGGGACTAGCGGGAGTAGGGGAGACCCAGTACTTC. The chain employs TRBV5-4 and TRBJ2-5, with TRBD2 matching over 14 bases. Germline V gives CDR1 SGHNT, CDR2 YYREEE (reference sequence). The CDR3 extends over 16 amino acids. Germline trimming cut 4 bases from V and 5 bases from J; bases unmatched to any gene: 7.